The clone carrying this TCR beta chain was found a few times. Its antigen is not identified. The source of the sample is a study of blood T cells in healthy people across ages. Study outcomes and limitations: Considered underestimates were the diversity estimates obtained from one million T cells. Donor CMV status, an unknown factor, possibly confounded changes in expanded clonotypes.

The second PCR ran about 6 to 12 cycles with a sample-barcoded 5' primer and J-beta primers. TCRdb used MiXCR to reprocess the 5' RACE reads, holding one entry per CDR3 protein. The sample holds roughly 1.5 million distinct CDR3 sequences, 35% to 45% seen once. The donors, all healthy, were Caucasians living in Russia, aged roughly 6 to 100. The germline V gene encodes CDR1 SGHRS and CDR2 YFSETQ. The V end lost 4 bases, the J end lost 2 bases, and 14 bases lay between the germline ends. CDR3 size: 15 residues. The sample comprised blood. This sequence joins TRBV5-1 and TRBJ2-3; D is ambiguous. The clonotype was recovered from a woman younger than 30 in good health. The chain's CDR3 is CASSTNPSNTDTQYF. The CDR3 DNA follows: TGCGCCAGCAGCACGAACCCTTCTAACACAGATACGCAGTATTTT.